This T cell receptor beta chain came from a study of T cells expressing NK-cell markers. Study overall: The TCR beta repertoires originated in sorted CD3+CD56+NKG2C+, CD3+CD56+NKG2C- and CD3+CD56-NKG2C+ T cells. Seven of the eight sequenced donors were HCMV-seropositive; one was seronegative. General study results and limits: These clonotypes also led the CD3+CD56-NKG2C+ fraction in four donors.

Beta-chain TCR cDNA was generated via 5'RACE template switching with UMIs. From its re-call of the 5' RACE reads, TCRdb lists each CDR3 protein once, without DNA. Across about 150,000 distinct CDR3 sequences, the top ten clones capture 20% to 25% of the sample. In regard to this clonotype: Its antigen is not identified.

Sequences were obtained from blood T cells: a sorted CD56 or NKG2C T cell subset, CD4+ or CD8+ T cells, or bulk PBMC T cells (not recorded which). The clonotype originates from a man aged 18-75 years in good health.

CDR3 protein: CASSYGVGYTF. The chain couples TRBV5-6 to TRBJ1-2. Germline V gene data show CDR1 as SGHDT and CDR2 as YYEEEE. The CDR3 totals 11 residues.